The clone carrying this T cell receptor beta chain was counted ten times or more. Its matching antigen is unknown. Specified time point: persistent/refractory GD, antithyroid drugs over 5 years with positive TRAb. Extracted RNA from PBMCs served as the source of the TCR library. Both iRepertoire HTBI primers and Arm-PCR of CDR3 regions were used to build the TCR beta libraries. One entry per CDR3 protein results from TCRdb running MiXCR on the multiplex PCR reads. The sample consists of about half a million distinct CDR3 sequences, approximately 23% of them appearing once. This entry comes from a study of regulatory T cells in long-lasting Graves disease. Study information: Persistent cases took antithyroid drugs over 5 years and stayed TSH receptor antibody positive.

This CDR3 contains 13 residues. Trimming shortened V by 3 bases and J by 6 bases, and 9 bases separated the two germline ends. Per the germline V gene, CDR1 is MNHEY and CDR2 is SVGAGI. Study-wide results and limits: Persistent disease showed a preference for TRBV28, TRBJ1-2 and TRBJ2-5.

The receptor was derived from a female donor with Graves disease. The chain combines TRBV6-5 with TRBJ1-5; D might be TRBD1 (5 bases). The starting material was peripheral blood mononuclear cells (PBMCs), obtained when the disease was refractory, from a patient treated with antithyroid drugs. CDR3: CASSYWGSQPQHF. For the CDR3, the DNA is TGTGCCAGCAGTTATTGGGGGAGTCAGCCCCAGCATTTT.